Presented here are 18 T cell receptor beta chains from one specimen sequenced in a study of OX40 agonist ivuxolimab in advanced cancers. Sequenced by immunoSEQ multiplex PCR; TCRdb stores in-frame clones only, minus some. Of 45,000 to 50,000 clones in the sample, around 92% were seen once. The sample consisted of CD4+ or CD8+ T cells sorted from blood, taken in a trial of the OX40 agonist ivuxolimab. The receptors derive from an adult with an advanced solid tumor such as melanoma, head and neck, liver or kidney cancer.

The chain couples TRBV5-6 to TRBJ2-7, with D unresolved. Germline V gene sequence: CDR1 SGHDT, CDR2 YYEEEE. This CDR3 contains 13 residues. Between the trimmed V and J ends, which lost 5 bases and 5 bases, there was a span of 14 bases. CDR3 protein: CASRTDLKNEQYF. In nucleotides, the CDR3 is TGTGCCAGCAGGACGGACCTAAAGAACGAGCAGTACTTC.

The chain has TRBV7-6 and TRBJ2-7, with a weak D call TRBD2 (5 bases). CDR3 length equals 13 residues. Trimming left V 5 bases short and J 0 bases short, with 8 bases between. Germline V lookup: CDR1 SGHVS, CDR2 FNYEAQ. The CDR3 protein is CASSAGPSYEQYF. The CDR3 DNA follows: TGTGCCAGCAGCGCGGGTCCCTCCTACGAGCAGTACTTC.

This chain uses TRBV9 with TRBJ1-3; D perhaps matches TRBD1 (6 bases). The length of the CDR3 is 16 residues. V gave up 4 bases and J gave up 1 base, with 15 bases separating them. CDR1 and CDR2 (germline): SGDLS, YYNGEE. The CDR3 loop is CASSTGRGASGNTIYF. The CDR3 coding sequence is TGTGCCAGCAGCACCGGACGGGGGGCTTCTGGAAACACCATATATTTT.

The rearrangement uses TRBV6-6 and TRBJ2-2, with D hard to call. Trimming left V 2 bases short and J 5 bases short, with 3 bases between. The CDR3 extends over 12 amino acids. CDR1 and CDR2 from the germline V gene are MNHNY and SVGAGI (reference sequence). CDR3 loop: CASSYGTGELFF. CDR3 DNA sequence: TGTGCCAGCAGTTACGGGACCGGGGAGCTGTTTTTT.

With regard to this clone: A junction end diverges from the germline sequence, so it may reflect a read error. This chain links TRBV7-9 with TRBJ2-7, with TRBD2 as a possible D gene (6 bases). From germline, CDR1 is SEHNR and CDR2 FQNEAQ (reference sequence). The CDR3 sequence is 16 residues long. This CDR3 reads CASSLGWDWSTYEQYF. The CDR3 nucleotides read TGTGCCAGCAGTTTAGGATGGGACTGGAGCACCTACGAGCAGTACTTC. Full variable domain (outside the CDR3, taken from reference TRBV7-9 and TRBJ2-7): DTGVSQNPRHKITKRGQNVTFRCDPISEHNRLYWYRQTLGQGPEFLTYFQNEAQLEKSRLLSDRFSAERPKGSFSTLEIQRTEQGDSAMYLCASSLGWDWSTYEQYFGPGTRLTVT.

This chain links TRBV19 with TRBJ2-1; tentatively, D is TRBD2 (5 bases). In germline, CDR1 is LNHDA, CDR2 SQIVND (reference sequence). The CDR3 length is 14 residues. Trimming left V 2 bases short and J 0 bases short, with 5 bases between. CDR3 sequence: CASSISGSYNEQFF. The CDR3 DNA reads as TGTGCCAGTAGTATAAGCGGCTCCTACAATGAGCAGTTCTTC.

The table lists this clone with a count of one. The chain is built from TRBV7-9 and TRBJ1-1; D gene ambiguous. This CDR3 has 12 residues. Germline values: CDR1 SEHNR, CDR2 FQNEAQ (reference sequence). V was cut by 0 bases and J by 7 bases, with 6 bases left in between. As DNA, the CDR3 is TGTGCCAGCAGCTTAGCAGGTCGTGAAGCTTTCTTT. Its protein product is CASSLAGREAFF.

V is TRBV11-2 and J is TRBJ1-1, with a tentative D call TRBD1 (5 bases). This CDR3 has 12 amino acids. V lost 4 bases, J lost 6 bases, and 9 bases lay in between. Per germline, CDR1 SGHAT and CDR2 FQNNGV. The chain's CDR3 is CASSWGWPEAFF. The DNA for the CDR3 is TGTGCCAGCAGCTGGGGGTGGCCTGAAGCTTTCTTT.

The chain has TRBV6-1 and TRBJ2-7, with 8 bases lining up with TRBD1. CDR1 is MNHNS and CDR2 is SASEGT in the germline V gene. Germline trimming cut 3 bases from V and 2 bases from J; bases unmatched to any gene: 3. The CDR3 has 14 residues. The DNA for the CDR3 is TGTGCCAGCAGTGAGACAGGGGCGCCCTACGAGCAGTACTTC. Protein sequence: CASSETGAPYEQYF.

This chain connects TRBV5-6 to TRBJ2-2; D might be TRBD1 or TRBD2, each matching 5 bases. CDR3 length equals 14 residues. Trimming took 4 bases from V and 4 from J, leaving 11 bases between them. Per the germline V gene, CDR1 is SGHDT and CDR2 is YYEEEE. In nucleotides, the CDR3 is TGTGCCAGCAGCATCCGGGACGCCACCGGGGAGCTGTTTTTT. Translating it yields CASSIRDATGELFF.

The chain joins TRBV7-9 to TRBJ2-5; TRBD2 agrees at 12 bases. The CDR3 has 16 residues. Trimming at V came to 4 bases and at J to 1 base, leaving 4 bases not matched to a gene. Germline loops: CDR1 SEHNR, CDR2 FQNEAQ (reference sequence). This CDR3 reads CASSSTSGGIQETQYF. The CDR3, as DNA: TGTGCCAGCAGCTCTACTAGCGGGGGGATCCAAGAGACCCAGTACTTC.

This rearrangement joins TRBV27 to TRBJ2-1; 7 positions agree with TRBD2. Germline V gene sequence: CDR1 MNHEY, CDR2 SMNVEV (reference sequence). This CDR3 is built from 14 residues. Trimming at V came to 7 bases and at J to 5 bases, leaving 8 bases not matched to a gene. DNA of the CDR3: TGTGCCAGCACGGGGCTAGCGGCTCACAATGAGCAGTTCTTC. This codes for CASTGLAAHNEQFF.

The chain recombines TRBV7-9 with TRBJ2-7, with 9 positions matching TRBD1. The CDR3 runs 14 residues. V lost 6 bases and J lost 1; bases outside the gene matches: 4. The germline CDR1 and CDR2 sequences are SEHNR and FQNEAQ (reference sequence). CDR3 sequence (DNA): TGTGCCAGCAGGGAGACAGGGGGATCCTACGAGCAGTACTTC. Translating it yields CASRETGGSYEQYF.

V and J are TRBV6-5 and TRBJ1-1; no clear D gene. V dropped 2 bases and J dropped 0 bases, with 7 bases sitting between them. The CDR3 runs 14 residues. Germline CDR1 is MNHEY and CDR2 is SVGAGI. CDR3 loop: CASSYRGLNTEAFF. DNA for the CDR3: TGTGCCAGCAGTTACCGGGGTCTGAACACTGAAGCTTTCTTT.

Here the CDR3 reads CASSSPGQSYEQYF. CDR3 sequence (DNA): TGTGCCAGCAGCTCTCCGGGACAGTCCTACGAGCAGTACTTC. This chain joins TRBV5-5 and TRBJ2-7; 7 bases match TRBD1. This CDR3 has 14 residues. The trim removed 3 bases at V and 1 base at J, leaving 4 bases unmatched. Germline V CDR1 and CDR2: SGHKS, YYEKEE (reference sequence).

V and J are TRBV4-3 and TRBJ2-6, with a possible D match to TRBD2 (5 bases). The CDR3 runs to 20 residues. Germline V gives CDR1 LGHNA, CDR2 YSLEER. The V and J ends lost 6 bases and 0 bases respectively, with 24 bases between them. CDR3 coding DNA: TGCGCCAGCAGGAACCAAGGTGGTGTAGCGACAAACTCTGGGGCCAACGTCCTGACTTTC. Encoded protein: CASRNQGGVATNSGANVLTF.

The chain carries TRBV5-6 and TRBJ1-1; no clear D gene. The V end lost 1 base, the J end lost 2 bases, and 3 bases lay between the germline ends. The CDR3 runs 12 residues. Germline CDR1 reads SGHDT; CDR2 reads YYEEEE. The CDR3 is CASSLINTEAFF. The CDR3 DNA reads TGTGCCAGCAGCTTGATAAACACTGAAGCTTTCTTT.

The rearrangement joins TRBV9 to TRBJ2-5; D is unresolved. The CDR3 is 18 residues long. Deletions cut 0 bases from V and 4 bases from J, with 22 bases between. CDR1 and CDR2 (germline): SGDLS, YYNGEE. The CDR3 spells CASSVGAEAQVAGETQYF. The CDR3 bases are TGTGCCAGCAGCGTAGGGGCAGAAGCTCAGGTTGCTGGAGAGACCCAGTACTTC.